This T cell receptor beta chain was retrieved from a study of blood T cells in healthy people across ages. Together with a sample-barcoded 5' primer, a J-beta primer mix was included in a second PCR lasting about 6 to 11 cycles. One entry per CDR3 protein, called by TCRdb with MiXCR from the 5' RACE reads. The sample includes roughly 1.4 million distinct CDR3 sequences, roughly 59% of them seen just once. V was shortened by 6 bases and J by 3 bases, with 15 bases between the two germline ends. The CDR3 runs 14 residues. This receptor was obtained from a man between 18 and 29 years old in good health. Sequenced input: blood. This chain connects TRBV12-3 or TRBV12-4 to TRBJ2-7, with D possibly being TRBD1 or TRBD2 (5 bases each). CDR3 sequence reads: CASSLSGPNYEQYF. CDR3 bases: TGTGCCAGCAGCCTCTCGGGGCCGAACTACGAGCAGTACTTC.